This T cell receptor beta chain was captured by sequencing in a study of T cell responses to AZD1222 COVID-19 vaccine. Study observations and caveats: Repertoires were obtained only post-peak T cell response.

This CDR3 contains 16 residues. Looked up from germline, CDR1 is LNHDA and CDR2 is SQIVND (reference sequence). Between the trimmed V and J ends, which lost 5 bases and 6 bases, there was a span of 17 bases. In the case of this clone: The antigen remains unidentified.

Using immunoSEQ multiplex PCR, the repertoire was profiled, and TCRdb retains in-frame clones only, with some absent. The sample gives more than 130,000 clones, 75% to 95% of which show up once; more than 3% is in the top ten. This TCR was recovered from an adult in good health. The J gene is TRBJ1-6, the V gene TRBV19, with unresolved D. Sequenced here: peripheral blood, sampled on day 0 of AZD1222 vaccination. The CDR3 is CASSEAGLAGNSPLHF. CDR3 nucleotides: TGTGCCAGTAGTGAAGCCGGGCTAGCCGGTAATTCACCCCTCCACTTT.